The TCR beta chain under discussion was sequenced for a study of identifying expanded T cells in peripheral blood. This clone was picked up a small number of times. Its specificity is not known. Study results and limitations: Differentially abundant clones: around 1.2 between replicates, 16.4 at two to three weeks, less than 25 at four.

Profiled with immunoSEQ multiplex PCR; TCRdb holds only in-frame clones, not every one. The sample consists of 75,000 to 90,000 clones, 84% of them appearing once. The sequence derives from a person between 18 and 75 years old in good health. The specimen was blood.

CDR3 nucleotides: TGTGCCAGCAGTTCGGGGACTTCTGGAAACACCATATATTTT. Residues: CASSSGTSGNTIYF. The chain carries TRBV27 and TRBJ1-3; the D gene is possibly TRBD1 (5 bases). The V gene lost 4 bases and the J gene lost 1 base, with 8 bases spanning the gap. Per the germline V gene, CDR1 is MNHEY and CDR2 is SMNVEV (reference sequence). CDR3 length: 14 residues.